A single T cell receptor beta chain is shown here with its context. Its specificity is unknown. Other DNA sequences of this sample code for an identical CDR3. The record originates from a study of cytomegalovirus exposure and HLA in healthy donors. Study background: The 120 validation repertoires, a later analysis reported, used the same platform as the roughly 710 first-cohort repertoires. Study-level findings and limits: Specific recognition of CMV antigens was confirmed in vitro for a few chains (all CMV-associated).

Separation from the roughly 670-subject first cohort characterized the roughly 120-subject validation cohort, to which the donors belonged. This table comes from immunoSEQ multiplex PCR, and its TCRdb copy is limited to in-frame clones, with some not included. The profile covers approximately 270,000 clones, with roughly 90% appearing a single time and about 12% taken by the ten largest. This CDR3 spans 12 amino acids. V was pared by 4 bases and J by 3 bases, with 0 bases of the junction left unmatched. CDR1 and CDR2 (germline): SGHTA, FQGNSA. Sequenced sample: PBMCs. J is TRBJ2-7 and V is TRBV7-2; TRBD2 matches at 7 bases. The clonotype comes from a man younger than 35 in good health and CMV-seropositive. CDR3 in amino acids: CASSSSGYEQYF. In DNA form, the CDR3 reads TGTGCCAGCAGCTCTAGCGGCTACGAGCAGTACTTC.